This T cell receptor beta chain was sequenced in a study of Graves' ophthalmopathy and Graves' hyperthyroidism. About the research overall: Sampling took place at initial diagnosis, with peripheral blood obtained before any treatment.

Study-level results: The authors also found most expanded thyroid clonotypes above 0.001 frequency in blood.

As concerns this clonotype: Antigen unknown. Just one base apart from a much larger clone, this may be a read error.

Included hyperthyroidism patients were aged 18 to 65 and newly diagnosed (under 2 months' duration). Other autoimmune diseases, uncontrolled infections, pregnancy or lactation led to the exclusion of patients. Beta-chain TCR CDR3 regions were amplified from RNA transcripts. Amplification began with first-round RT-PCR using HTBI primers, then second-round multiplex PCR was performed. Using its own MiXCR run on the multiplex PCR reads, TCRdb lists one record per CDR3 protein. The table records some 380,000 distinct CDR3 sequences, roughly 15% of them present only once. There are 13 residues in the CDR3. The germline gives CDR1 MRHNA, CDR2 SNTAGT.

This TCR was recovered from a young woman with stable Graves' hyperthyroidism. The chain carries TRBV6-4 and TRBJ1-2; 7 positions match TRBD1. The sample taken for sequencing was peripheral blood. Here the CDR3 reads CSSSPGRGLGYTF. The CDR3 DNA reads as TGTTCCAGCAGCCCGGGTAGGGGGCTCGGCTACACCTTC.